This T cell receptor (beta chain) comes out of a study of neurological immune-mediated disorders. Study results and limitations: Private repertoires in all groups were suggested, as expanded clones shared no CDR3 amino acid sequences across subjects. In HTLV-1-associated myelopathy, TCR clonal expansion was greatest, and in multiple sclerosis it was least, below healthy controls.

Per the germline V gene, CDR1 is SGHRS and CDR2 is YFSETQ. The CDR3 runs to 14 residues. V shed 2 bases and J shed 4 bases, with 12 bases lying between them. Healthy controls comprised blood bank volunteers in Maryland, USA. This clonotype was counted ten times or more. Its target is unknown. TCRdb fed the 5' RACE reads into MiXCR, producing one record per CDR3 protein. Of around 29,000 distinct CDR3 sequences in the sample, about an eighth are singletons; the top ten hold approximately 6%. The chain carries TRBV5-1 and TRBJ1-1; TRBD1 might be the D (6 bases). The TCR sequence derives from a woman in her fifties or sixties in good health. Sequenced: PBMCs. The CDR3 region has the DNA TGCGCCAGCAGCTTTTTTAGGGGGGGCACTGAAGCTTTCTTT. Its protein is CASSFFRGGTEAFF.